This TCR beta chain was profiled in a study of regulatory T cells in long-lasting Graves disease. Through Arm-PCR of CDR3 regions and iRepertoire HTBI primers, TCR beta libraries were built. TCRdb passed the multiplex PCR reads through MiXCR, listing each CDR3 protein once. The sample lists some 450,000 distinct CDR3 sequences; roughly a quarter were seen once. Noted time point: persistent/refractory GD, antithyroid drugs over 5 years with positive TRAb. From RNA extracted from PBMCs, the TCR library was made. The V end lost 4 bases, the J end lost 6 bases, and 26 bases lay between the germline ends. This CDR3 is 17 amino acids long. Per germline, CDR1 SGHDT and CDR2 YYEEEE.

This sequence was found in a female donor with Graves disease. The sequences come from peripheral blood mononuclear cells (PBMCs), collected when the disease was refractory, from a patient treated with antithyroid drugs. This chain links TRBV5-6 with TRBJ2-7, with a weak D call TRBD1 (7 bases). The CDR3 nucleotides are TGTGCCAGCAGCCTTGGACAGGTAGGAATAACGGGGGCCGAGCAGTACTTC. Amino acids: CASSLGQVGITGAEQYF.